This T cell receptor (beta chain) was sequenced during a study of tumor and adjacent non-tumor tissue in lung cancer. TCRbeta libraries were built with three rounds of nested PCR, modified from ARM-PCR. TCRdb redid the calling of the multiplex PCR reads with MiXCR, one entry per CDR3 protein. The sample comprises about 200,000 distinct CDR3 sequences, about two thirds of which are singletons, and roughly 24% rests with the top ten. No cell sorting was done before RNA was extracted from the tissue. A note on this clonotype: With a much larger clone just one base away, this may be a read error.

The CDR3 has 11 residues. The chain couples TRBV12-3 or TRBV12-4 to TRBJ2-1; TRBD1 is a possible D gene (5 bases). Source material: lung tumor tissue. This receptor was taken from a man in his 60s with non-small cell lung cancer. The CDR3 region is CASSSGNEQSF. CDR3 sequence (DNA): TGTGCCAGCAGTTCAGGGAATGAGCAGTCCTTC.